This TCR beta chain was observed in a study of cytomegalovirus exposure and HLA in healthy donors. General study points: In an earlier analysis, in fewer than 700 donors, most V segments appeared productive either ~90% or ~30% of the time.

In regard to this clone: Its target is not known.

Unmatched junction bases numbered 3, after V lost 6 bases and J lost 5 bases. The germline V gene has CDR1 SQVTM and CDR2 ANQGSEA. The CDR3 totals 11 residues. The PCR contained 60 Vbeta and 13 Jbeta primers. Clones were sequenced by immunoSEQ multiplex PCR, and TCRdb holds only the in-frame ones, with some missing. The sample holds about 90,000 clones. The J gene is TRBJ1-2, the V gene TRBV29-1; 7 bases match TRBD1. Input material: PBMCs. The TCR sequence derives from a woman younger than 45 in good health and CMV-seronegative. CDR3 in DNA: TGCAGCGTGACAGGGCCGTATGGCTACACCTTC. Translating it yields CSVTGPYGYTF.